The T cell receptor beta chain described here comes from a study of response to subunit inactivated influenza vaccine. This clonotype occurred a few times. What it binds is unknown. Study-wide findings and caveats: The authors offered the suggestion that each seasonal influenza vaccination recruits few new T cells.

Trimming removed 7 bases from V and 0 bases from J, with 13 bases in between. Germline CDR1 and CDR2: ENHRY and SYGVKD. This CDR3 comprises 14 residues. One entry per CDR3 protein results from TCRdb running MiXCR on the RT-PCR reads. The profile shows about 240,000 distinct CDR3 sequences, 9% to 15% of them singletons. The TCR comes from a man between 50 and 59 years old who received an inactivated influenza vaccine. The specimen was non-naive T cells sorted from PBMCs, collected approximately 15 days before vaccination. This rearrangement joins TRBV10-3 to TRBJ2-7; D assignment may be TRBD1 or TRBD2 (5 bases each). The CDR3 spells CAIKGTLLSYEQYF. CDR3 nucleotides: TGTGCCATCAAGGGGACCCTCCTCTCCTACGAGCAGTACTTC.